These 28 T cell receptor beta chains came from one sample sequenced in a study of cytomegalovirus exposure and HLA in healthy donors. Only in-frame clones appear in the TCRdb table, and some are missing; sequencing was by immunoSEQ multiplex PCR. The sample lists some 110,000 clones; 80% to 90% were seen once. Sequencing was performed on PBMCs. These TCRs come from a man younger than 30 in good health and CMV-seropositive.

The rearrangement uses TRBV4-2 and TRBJ1-1; D not certain. Germline CDR1 LGHNA, CDR2 YNFKEQ. Trimming removed 1 base from V and 1 base from J, with 10 bases in between. The CDR3 extends over 15 amino acids. CDR3 sequence reads: CASSQVAESNTEAFF. The CDR3 bases are TGTGCCAGCAGCCAAGTGGCCGAATCGAACACTGAAGCTTTCTTT.

The rearrangement joins TRBV15 to TRBJ1-3; 7 bases agree with TRBD1. V lost 2 bases, J lost 4 bases, and 8 bases stayed unmatched. Germline values: CDR1 LNHNV, CDR2 YYDKDF (reference sequence). CDR3 length: 16 residues. The CDR3 DNA sequence: TGTGCCACCAGCAGACACCTCAGGGGGTCGGGAAACACCATATATTTT. Translating it yields CATSRHLRGSGNTIYF.

The chain joins TRBV7-6 to TRBJ2-3, with D maybe TRBD2 (5 bases). The CDR3 spans 16 residues. Germline lookup yields CDR1 SGHVS and CDR2 FNYEAQ. The V gene lost 5 bases and the J gene lost 1 base, with 16 bases spanning the gap. CDR3 protein: CASSHVRGSRTDTQYF. The CDR3 DNA is TGTGCCAGCAGCCACGTCCGGGGTTCCCGCACAGATACGCAGTATTTT.

This rearrangement joins TRBV7-9 to TRBJ2-5; 8 bases match TRBD1. Losses at the gene ends were 2 bases for V and 4 bases for J; bases not matched to a gene: 9. From germline, CDR1 is SEHNR and CDR2 FQNEAQ (reference sequence). CDR3 length: 16 amino acids. The CDR3 region has the DNA TGTGCCAGCAGCTTACATGGGACAGGTCCCATAGAGACCCAGTACTTC. It codes for CASSLHGTGPIETQYF.

CDR3: CASSLAKGQSPYEQYF. CDR3 nucleotide sequence: TGTGCCAGCAGCTTAGCGAAAGGACAGTCCCCCTACGAGCAGTACTTC. V gene TRBV7-2 combines with J gene TRBJ2-7; tentative D call: TRBD1 (6 bases). The CDR3 covers 16 residues. V was shortened by 0 bases and J by 2 bases, with 14 bases between the two germline ends. CDR1 is SGHTA, CDR2 FQGNSA, per germline. The full variable domain, with the rest looked up from reference TRBV7-2 and TRBJ2-7, is GAGVSQSPSNKVTEKGKDVELRCDPISGHTALYWYRQSLGQGLEFLIYFQGNSAPDKSGLPSDRFSAERTGGSVSTLTIQRTQQEDSAVYLCASSLAKGQSPYEQYFGPGTRLTVT.

The J gene is TRBJ2-1, the V gene TRBV19; 9 bases are shared with TRBD2. Germline-derived CDR1 and CDR2 are LNHDA and SQIVND (reference sequence). The CDR3 contains 16 residues. The V segment lost 6 bases and the J segment 8 bases; nucleotides outside the gene matches: 14. CDR3: CASRSSGGRFTDEQFF. The CDR3 nucleotides read TGTGCCAGTAGATCGAGCGGGGGGCGTTTTACGGATGAGCAGTTCTTC.

The chain links TRBV28 to TRBJ2-2; 10 nucleotides line up with TRBD2. V trimming: 2 bases; J trimming: 6 bases; junction bases outside the gene matches: 3. The CDR3 contains 15 residues. Germline loops: CDR1 MDHEN, CDR2 SYDVKM. The CDR3, as DNA: TGTGCCAGCAGTTTAACCGGACTAGCGGCCGGGGAGCTGTTTTTT. Translation gives CASSLTGLAAGELFF.

V and J are TRBV18 and TRBJ1-6, with D unresolved. The germline CDR1 and CDR2 sequences are KGHSH and LQKENI. This CDR3 is built from 14 residues. The ends were cut back, 3 bases at V and 9 bases at J, with 12 bases in the middle. The CDR3 nucleotides are TGTGCCAGCTCACCGGAGGCCCAAGGTTCACCCCTCCACTTT. Translated: CASSPEAQGSPLHF. Supplemented by reference TRBV18 and TRBJ1-6, the full variable domain reads NAGVMQNPRHLVRRRGQEARLRCSPMKGHSHVYWYRQLPEEGLKFMVYLQKENIIDESGMPKERFSAEFPKEGPSILRIQQVVRGDSAAYFCASSPEAQGSPLHFGNGTRLTVT.

This chain joins TRBV29-1 and TRBJ2-1; D remains ambiguous. Deletions cut 3 bases from V and 7 bases from J, with 10 bases between. The CDR3 loop spans 12 amino acids. Germline loops: CDR1 SQVTM, CDR2 ANQGSEA. The CDR3 reads CSVDGRWNEQFF. The CDR3, as DNA: TGCAGCGTTGATGGGCGCTGGAATGAGCAGTTCTTC.

The chain joins TRBV19 to TRBJ1-6; the match to TRBD1 covers 12 bases. This CDR3 is built from 15 residues. Germline-derived CDR1 and CDR2 are LNHDA and SQIVND (reference sequence). The trim removed 7 bases at V and 7 bases at J, leaving 5 bases unmatched. The CDR3 coding sequence is TGTGCCAGTACCAGGGACAGGGGGCGAAATTCACCCCTCCACTTT. It encodes CASTRDRGRNSPLHF.

This clone appeared a single time. The V call is TRBV19, the J call TRBJ1-5; D unresolved. The CDR3 is 16 residues long. With 1 base removed from V and 2 bases from J, the gap between germline ends came to 12 bases. Germline V gives CDR1 LNHDA, CDR2 SQIVND (reference sequence). CDR3 region: CASSIGSRGRNQPQHF. CDR3 nucleotides: TGTGCCAGTAGTATAGGTTCCCGAGGGCGCAATCAGCCCCAGCATTTT.

This chain uses TRBV30 with TRBJ1-1; D remains unclear. Germline-derived CDR1 and CDR2 are GTSNPN and SVGIG (reference sequence). The CDR3 has 12 amino acids. The ends were cut back, 1 base at V and 10 bases at J, with 13 bases in the middle. As DNA, the CDR3 is TGTGCCTGGAGTGACGGGGTCCGAAGAGCTTTCTTT. The encoded protein is CAWSDGVRRAFF.

There are a few counts of this clone. The chain recombines TRBV6-4 with TRBJ2-3; 10 positions match TRBD1. Per the germline V gene, CDR1 is MRHNA and CDR2 is SNTAGT. CDR3 length: 15 amino acids. With 4 bases clipped from V and 1 base from J, the junction kept 2 bases outside the gene matches. Here the CDR3 DNA reads TGTGCCAGCAGTGCCGGGACAGGGGGCACAGATACGCAGTATTTT. Its translation is CASSAGTGGTDTQYF.

The chain carries TRBV29-1 and TRBJ1-1; 8 nucleotides align to TRBD1. CDR1 and CDR2 (germline): SQVTM, ANQGSEA. The ends lost 5 bases at V and 2 bases at J; junction bases unmatched: 13. The CDR3 consists of 16 residues. The CDR3 protein is CSVPRSTRGRNTEAFF. The CDR3 coding sequence is TGCAGCGTTCCCCGTAGCACCAGGGGGCGAAACACTGAAGCTTTCTTT.

The chain has TRBV5-6 and TRBJ2-5, with 7 bases that match TRBD1. Germline V gene lookup returns CDR1 SGHDT and CDR2 YYEEEE. V shed 2 bases, J shed 4 bases, and the junction held 5 bases outside the gene matches. The CDR3 is 14 amino acids. The CDR3 bases are TGTGCCAGCAGCTTTTATGAGGGGGCAGAGACCCAGTACTTC. This codes for CASSFYEGAETQYF.

The chain employs TRBV11-2 and TRBJ1-2, with no clear D. Trimming pared 2 bases from V and 6 bases from J, leaving 10 bases between. This CDR3 contains 13 residues. The V gene's germline CDR1 is SGHAT and CDR2 FQNNGV. CDR3: CASSLRGIDGYTF. The CDR3 coding sequence is TGTGCCAGCAGCTTAAGAGGGATAGATGGCTACACCTTC.

V gene TRBV2 combines with J gene TRBJ1-2; 7 bases line up with TRBD1. Germline assignment: CDR1 SNHLY and CDR2 FYNNEI. V trimming: 2 bases; J trimming: 2 bases; junction bases outside the gene matches: 2. The CDR3 length is 14 residues. In nucleotides, the CDR3 is TGTGCCAGCAGTGAACCACAGGGGAACTATGGCTACACCTTC. Its translation is CASSEPQGNYGYTF.

The gene calls are TRBV5-4 and TRBJ2-1, with TRBD1 matching over 8 bases. From germline, CDR1 is SGHNT and CDR2 YYREEE (reference sequence). V gave up 8 bases and J gave up 6 bases; unmatched junction bases: 10. CDR3 length: 14 amino acids. This CDR3 reads CASTRTGRVNEQFF. In DNA form, the CDR3 reads TGTGCCAGTACACGGACAGGGCGGGTCAATGAGCAGTTCTTC.

The chain links TRBV4-1 to TRBJ2-7; 8 bases are shared with TRBD2. The germline V gene encodes CDR1 MGHRA and CDR2 YSYEKL. CDR3 length: 15 residues. V lost 5 bases to trimming and J lost 2 bases; unmatched junction nucleotides: 8. CDR3 sequence (DNA): TGCGCCAGCAGCTCCCCTGGGCGGGGGGCCTACGAGCAGTACTTC. This translates into CASSSPGRGAYEQYF.

This chain uses TRBV5-6 with TRBJ2-2; D is unclear. This CDR3 spans 13 amino acids. Germline CDR1 is SGHDT and CDR2 is YYEEEE. V was trimmed by 1 base and J by 4 bases, leaving 5 bases between them. The CDR3 coding sequence is TGTGCCAGCAGCTTGTGGCCCACCGGGGAGCTGTTTTTT. Its protein product is CASSLWPTGELFF.

This rearrangement joins TRBV11-2 to TRBJ1-1; tentatively, D is TRBD1 (5 bases). CDR1 and CDR2 from the germline V gene are SGHAT and FQNNGV. The CDR3 runs to 13 residues. V shed 5 bases and J shed 1 base, with 8 bases lying between them. CDR3 coding DNA: TGTGCCAGCAGCACGACAGAGAACACTGAAGCTTTCTTT. It codes for CASSTTENTEAFF.

J is TRBJ1-1 and V is TRBV7-9, with a possible D match to TRBD1 (5 bases). Germline CDR1 SEHNR, CDR2 FQNEAQ (reference sequence). Trimming took off 5 bases at V and 8 bases at J, with 21 bases between the two ends. CDR3 length: 15 amino acids. This chain's CDR3 is CASSPSAGHAIEAFF. Here the CDR3 DNA reads TGTGCCAGCAGCCCGAGCGCCGGACACGCGATAGAAGCTTTCTTT. The entire variable domain, with the rest obtained from reference TRBV7-9 and TRBJ1-1, is as follows: DTGVSQNPRHKITKRGQNVTFRCDPISEHNRLYWYRQTLGQGPEFLTYFQNEAQLEKSRLLSDRFSAERPKGSFSTLEIQRTEQGDSAMYLCASSPSAGHAIEAFFGQGTRLTVV.

The chain recombines TRBV4-1 with TRBJ1-2; 9 bases align to TRBD1. The CDR3 has 15 residues. V was clipped by 4 bases and J by 4 bases; unmatched bases: 7. Per the germline V gene, CDR1 is MGHRA and CDR2 is YSYEKL. This CDR3 is CASSRPTGGSYGYTF. In DNA form, the CDR3 reads TGCGCCAGCAGCCGACCGACAGGGGGTAGCTATGGCTACACCTTC.

This clone was seen more than once but under ten times. The identical CDR3 is also encoded by other nucleotide sequences in the sample. The rearrangement links TRBV5-1 to TRBJ2-7; TRBD1 matches at 8 bases. Unmatched junction bases numbered 4, after V lost 4 bases and J lost 4 bases. Per germline, CDR1 SGHRS and CDR2 YFSETQ. The length of the CDR3 is 13 residues. The CDR3 DNA sequence: TGCGCCAGCAGCCTGGACAGGGCTTACGAGCAGTACTTC. It specifies CASSLDRAYEQYF.

CDR3 loop: CASSGQGVGNTEAFF. CDR3 in DNA: TGTGCCAGCAGCGGACAGGGGGTGGGGAACACTGAAGCTTTCTTT. The chain carries TRBV9 and TRBJ1-1; 9 bases are a match to TRBD1. The germline gives CDR1 SGDLS, CDR2 YYNGEE. The CDR3 has 15 residues. The junction had 4 bases not matched to a gene; V was cut back by 3 bases and J by 1 base.

The chain is built from TRBV7-8 and TRBJ2-3; TRBD1 is a possible D gene (7 bases). Trimming took 6 bases from V and 0 from J, leaving 16 bases between them. The CDR3 extends over 16 amino acids. Germline loops: CDR1 SGHVS, CDR2 FQNEAQ. CDR3 loop: CASRIGGGASTDTQYF. CDR3 DNA sequence: TGTGCCAGCAGGATCGGAGGGGGCGCCAGCACAGATACGCAGTATTTT.

The genes are TRBV29-1 and TRBJ1-1; D is unresolved. The CDR3 is made up of 13 amino acids. With 1 base removed from V and 4 bases from J, the gap between germline ends came to 10 bases. CDR1 and CDR2 (germline): SQVTM, ANQGSEA. The CDR3 nucleotides are TGCAGCGTTGAAGGGGGAGGTGGCACTGAAGCTTTCTTT. Protein: CSVEGGGGTEAFF.

This clone was recorded once. This chain joins TRBV13 and TRBJ2-3; 7 nucleotides align to TRBD1. The CDR3 runs to 15 residues. Germline lookup yields CDR1 PRHDT and CDR2 FYEKMQ (reference sequence). The ends lost 5 bases at V and 6 bases at J; junction bases unmatched: 11. CDR3 protein: CASSEGTDSVDTQYF. For the CDR3, the DNA is TGTGCCAGCAGCGAGGGGACAGATAGCGTCGATACGCAGTATTTT.